A selection of T cell receptor beta chains follows, all from one sample in a study of shared clonotypes between healthy human individuals. Sequenced by immunoSEQ multiplex PCR; TCRdb stores in-frame clones only, minus some. The sample contains some 2 million clones, about 95% of which appear only once. Sequenced: naive CD4+ T cells sorted from blood. The receptors here all came from a young man in good health. Both conserved end residues are trimmed from each CDR3. The order of the fields is J gene, V gene, CDR3 length, CDR3 protein.

j_gene: TRBJ2-3; v_gene: TRBV6-5; len: 12; CDR3aa: ASSTSGSTDTQY
j_gene: TRBJ2-1; v_gene: TRBV13; len: 12; CDR3aa: ASTPRDTYNEQF
j_gene: TRBJ1-5; v_gene: TRBV19; len: 15; CDR3aa: ASSIVLGLGSNQPQH
j_gene: TRBJ1-4; v_gene: TRBV11-2; len: 14; CDR3aa: ASSAGTAATNEKLF
j_gene: TRBJ2-7; v_gene: TRBV5-1; len: 11; CDR3aa: ASSPQGTGEQY
j_gene: TRBJ1-4; v_gene: TRBV15; len: 14; CDR3aa: ATSIGFGGANEKLF
j_gene: TRBJ2-7; v_gene: TRBV28; len: 13; CDR3aa: ASRTSGRSAYEQY
j_gene: TRBJ2-7; v_gene: TRBV5-1; len: 12; CDR3aa: ASRLRDTAYEQY
j_gene: TRBJ1-3; v_gene: TRBV7-2; len: 12; CDR3aa: ASSSGTLGNTIY
j_gene: TRBJ2-3; v_gene: TRBV19; len: 11; CDR3aa: ASSIRDPDTQY
j_gene: TRBJ1-3; v_gene: TRBV18; len: 12; CDR3aa: ASSPGGTGNTIY
j_gene: TRBJ2-1; v_gene: TRBV5-4; len: 11; CDR3aa: ASSFQPIFEQF
j_gene: TRBJ1-1; v_gene: TRBV15; len: 13; CDR3aa: ATSRDRGSANEAF
j_gene: TRBJ2-5; v_gene: TRBV2; len: 10; CDR3aa: ASRVALETQY
j_gene: TRBJ2-1; v_gene: TRBV11-3; len: 13; CDR3aa: ASSLDRGSYNEQF
j_gene: TRBJ2-7; v_gene: TRBV6-1; len: 13; CDR3aa: ASTTGTTISYEQY
j_gene: TRBJ2-7; v_gene: TRBV27; len: 12; CDR3aa: ASSSVAQTYEQY
j_gene: TRBJ2-4; v_gene: TRBV9; len: 14; CDR3aa: ASSGWVRGLKNIQY
j_gene: TRBJ1-2; v_gene: TRBV20-1; len: 9; CDR3aa: SHQGLSGYT
j_gene: TRBJ2-1; v_gene: TRBV6-1; len: 12; CDR3aa: ASRSRGSQNEQF
j_gene: TRBJ1-5; v_gene: TRBV7-2; len: 15; CDR3aa: ASSPNGRGESNQPQH
j_gene: TRBJ1-1; v_gene: TRBV14; len: 13; CDR3aa: ASSQMRQSNTEAF
j_gene: TRBJ2-6; v_gene: TRBV4-1; len: 15; CDR3aa: ASSRNTAAMGANVLT
j_gene: TRBJ2-7; v_gene: TRBV6-5; len: 13; CDR3aa: ASSRGTSGRNEQY
j_gene: TRBJ2-7; v_gene: TRBV2; len: 13; CDR3aa: ASSAETGPTYEQY
j_gene: TRBJ1-6; v_gene: TRBV5-1; len: 12; CDR3aa: ASSRGANNSPLH
j_gene: TRBJ1-5; v_gene: TRBV10-3; len: 13; CDR3aa: AIKGTADSNQPQH
j_gene: TRBJ1-4; v_gene: TRBV9; len: 11; CDR3aa: ASAQATNEKLF
j_gene: TRBJ2-7; v_gene: TRBV6-6; len: 14; CDR3aa: ASSYPPGQGVHEQY
j_gene: TRBJ2-3; v_gene: TRBV9; len: 14; CDR3aa: ASSVLLTSGADTQY
j_gene: TRBJ1-5; v_gene: TRBV11-2; len: 13; CDR3aa: ASSLEPVYNQPQH
j_gene: TRBJ1-2; v_gene: TRBV30; len: 11; CDR3aa: AWNEGQLFGYT
j_gene: TRBJ2-7; v_gene: TRBV11-2; len: 14; CDR3aa: ASSLQRQGRSYEQY
j_gene: TRBJ2-1; v_gene: TRBV7-2; len: 12; CDR3aa: ASSPAGRNNEQF
j_gene: TRBJ2-7; v_gene: TRBV7-9; len: 13; CDR3aa: ASSYPGTGTYEQY
j_gene: TRBJ1-2; v_gene: TRBV27; len: 10; CDR3aa: ASSPGYERYT
j_gene: TRBJ2-2; v_gene: TRBV9; len: 14; CDR3aa: ASSPRPAGDTGELF
j_gene: TRBJ2-3; v_gene: TRBV27; len: 11; CDR3aa: ASTLALTDTQY
j_gene: TRBJ2-2; v_gene: TRBV6-1; len: 13; CDR3aa: ASSEGTGVTGELF
j_gene: TRBJ2-7; v_gene: TRBV6-5; len: 12; CDR3aa: ASSYSWPNYEQY
j_gene: TRBJ2-5; v_gene: TRBV10-3; len: 14; CDR3aa: AISDSLAGMQETQY
j_gene: TRBJ2-5; v_gene: TRBV5-1; len: 13; CDR3aa: ASSTGQGAPETQY
j_gene: TRBJ1-5; v_gene: TRBV5-1; len: 14; CDR3aa: ASSLGGDGNNQPQH
j_gene: TRBJ1-2; v_gene: TRBV5-1; len: 11; CDR3aa: ASSLADRVGYT
j_gene: TRBJ1-6; v_gene: TRBV11-2; len: 14; CDR3aa: ASSSRGQVYNSPLH
j_gene: TRBJ2-7; v_gene: TRBV6-1; len: 9; CDR3aa: ASSGRDEQY
j_gene: TRBJ2-1; v_gene: TRBV7-2; len: 14; CDR3aa: ASSHTVLAPINEQF
j_gene: TRBJ1-1; v_gene: TRBV7-2; len: 12; CDR3aa: ASTPGTANTEAF
j_gene: TRBJ1-1; v_gene: TRBV5-1; len: 12; CDR3aa: ASSDVTGALEAF
j_gene: TRBJ2-1; v_gene: TRBV5-1; len: 15; CDR3aa: ASSSGGLALFYNEQF
j_gene: TRBJ2-5; v_gene: TRBV5-4; len: 12; CDR3aa: ASSVDRGQETQY
j_gene: TRBJ2-3; v_gene: TRBV18; len: 13; CDR3aa: ASSPQGRGLDTQY
j_gene: TRBJ2-1; v_gene: TRBV5-4; len: 14; CDR3aa: ASSLFRGGENNEQF
j_gene: TRBJ1-5; v_gene: TRBV2; len: 11; CDR3aa: ASSREDNQPQH
j_gene: TRBJ2-2; v_gene: TRBV19; len: 12; CDR3aa: ASSTGTNTGELF
j_gene: TRBJ2-2; v_gene: TRBV5-6; len: 13; CDR3aa: ASSLRDRETGELF
j_gene: TRBJ2-2; v_gene: TRBV9; len: 10; CDR3aa: ASSPGTGELF
j_gene: TRBJ2-7; v_gene: TRBV7-2; len: 14; CDR3aa: ASSLGGRGVPYEQY